Shown below are 18 T cell receptor beta chains from a single sample sequenced in a study of a mutant IDH1 vaccine in newly diagnosed glioma (dated by TCRdb to about 2021). What the time point label conveys for this sample: baseline, week 1 (first vaccination visit). The meaning of the sample's treatment or condition label: pre-vaccination baseline after standard-of-care therapy. Preparation of the library involved the immunoSEQ multiplex PCR assay. Entries here come from immuneACCESS through TCRdb and include only in-frame sequences with V and J called. Some clones fail to appear in such tables; in the studies checked, an unresolved V gene covers under half of the shortfall, and the cause of the remainder is unknown. In this sample the table shows over 20,000 clones, more than 85% of which occur a single time. Together, the top ten hold approximately 9.1% of the sample. This sample comprised PBMCs, obtained from a glioma patient treated with radiotherapy, temozolomide or both. Every receptor here comes from a man in his thirties or forties with glioma.

This clone was observed a few times. Distinct nucleotide sequences in the sample also encode this CDR3. The rearrangement links TRBV5-4 to TRBJ2-7; 10 nucleotides align to TRBD2. Per germline, CDR1 SGHNT and CDR2 YYREEE (reference sequence). The length of the CDR3 is 14 residues. V was pared by 4 bases and J by 2 bases, with 3 bases of the junction left unmatched. CDR3 in amino acids: CASSPGLAAYEQYF. CDR3 DNA sequence: TGTGCCAGCAGCCCAGGACTAGCGGCCTACGAGCAGTACTTC.

The V gene is TRBV6-5, the J gene TRBJ1-1, with 10 bases matching TRBD1. CDR1 and CDR2 (germline): MNHEY, SVGAGI. After removal of 6 bases from V and 6 bases from J, the junction contained 7 bases not matched to a gene. This CDR3 is built from 14 residues. Here the CDR3 reads CASRGTGEFPEAFF. The CDR3 DNA sequence: TGTGCCAGCAGGGGGACAGGGGAGTTTCCTGAAGCTTTCTTT.

V usage is TRBV19 and J usage is TRBJ1-1, with D hard to call. This CDR3 comprises 14 residues. V dropped 6 bases and J dropped 1 base, with 12 bases sitting between them. Germline CDR1 reads LNHDA; CDR2 reads SQIVND (reference sequence). DNA of the CDR3: TGTGCCAGTAGCCCCGTGGCCTGGAACACTGAAGCTTTCTTT. Translating it yields CASSPVAWNTEAFF.

The rearrangement links TRBV10-2 to TRBJ1-1, with a weak D call TRBD1 (5 bases). The CDR3 consists of 13 residues. Trimming took off 8 bases at V and 0 bases at J, with 10 bases between the two ends. Germline V gene lookup returns CDR1 WSHSY and CDR2 SAAADI. The CDR3 region has the DNA TGCGCCAGCTTGGGACTCCTGAACACTGAAGCTTTCTTT. Residues: CASLGLLNTEAFF.

CDR3 sequence (DNA): TGTGCCAGCAGCCCCGGACTAGCGGGGGGCCAAGAGACCCAGTACTTC. Amino acid sequence: CASSPGLAGGQETQYF. The chain is built from TRBV2 and TRBJ2-5; TRBD2 matches 14 bases. Trimming took 6 bases from V and 1 from J; bases not matched to a gene: 4. The germline gives CDR1 SNHLY, CDR2 FYNNEI. The CDR3 covers 16 residues.

The chain couples TRBV7-9 to TRBJ2-5, with 9 bases fitting TRBD1. Trimming cost V 5 bases and J 4 bases; bases outside gene matches: 8. The CDR3 consists of 15 residues. Germline V gives CDR1 SEHNR, CDR2 FQNEAQ (reference sequence). For the CDR3, the DNA is TGTGCCAGCAGCGAACAGGGGGCAGTAAGAGAGACCCAGTACTTC. Its translation is CASSEQGAVRETQYF. The entire variable domain, with the rest obtained from reference TRBV7-9 and TRBJ2-5, is as follows: DTGVSQNPRHKITKRGQNVTFRCDPISEHNRLYWYRQTLGQGPEFLTYFQNEAQLEKSRLLSDRFSAERPKGSFSTLEIQRTEQGDSAMYLCASSEQGAVRETQYFGPGTRLLVL.

As DNA, the CDR3 is TGTGCCAGCAGCCAGACAGGGCTCCTCAATGGCTACACCTTC. It encodes CASSQTGLLNGYTF. The chain uses TRBV7-9 and TRBJ1-2, with 7 bases aligning to TRBD1. Germline loops: CDR1 SEHNR, CDR2 FQNEAQ (reference sequence). J gave up 6 bases and V 5 bases, and 9 bases lay outside the gene matches. CDR3 length: 14 residues.

The CDR3 here is CASSSYQQGVPYEQYF. The CDR3 DNA reads as TGTGCCAGCAGTTCCTACCAACAGGGGGTCCCCTACGAGCAGTACTTC. V gene TRBV27 combines with J gene TRBJ2-7; 8 bases fit TRBD1. CDR1 and CDR2 (germline): MNHEY, SMNVEV (reference sequence). V was clipped by 4 bases and J by 2 bases; unmatched bases: 10. The CDR3 is 16 residues long.

The rearrangement links TRBV5-6 to TRBJ2-4; 9 nucleotides agree with TRBD2. The V gene's germline CDR1 is SGHDT and CDR2 YYEEEE. V lost 4 bases and J lost 5; bases outside the gene matches: 4. CDR3 size: 14 residues. As DNA, the CDR3 is TGTGCCAGCAGCCGGCGGGGGGGGCAAAACATTCAGTACTTC. The encoded protein is CASSRRGGQNIQYF.

The rearrangement links TRBV14 to TRBJ2-7, with 7 bases identical to TRBD1. Germline CDR1 and CDR2: SGHDN and FVKESK. The CDR3 totals 13 residues. The junction had 5 bases not matched to a gene; V was cut back by 3 bases and J by 6 bases. The CDR3 nucleotides read TGTGCCAGCAGCCAGTTACAGGGGAGCGAGCAGTACTTC. It encodes CASSQLQGSEQYF. Full variable domain (missing parts from reference TRBV14 and TRBJ2-7): EAGVTQFPSHSVIEKGQTVTLRCDPISGHDNLYWYRRVMGKEIKFLLHFVKESKQDESGMPNNRFLAERTGGTYSTLKVQPAELEDSGVYFCASSQLQGSEQYFGPGTRLTVT.

The CDR3: CASSLEGGNTIYF. CDR3 nucleotide sequence: TGCGCCAGCAGCCTGGAGGGTGGAAACACCATATATTTT. The rearrangement uses TRBV5-1 and TRBJ1-3; D gene ambiguous. Germline V gene sequence: CDR1 SGHRS, CDR2 YFSETQ. The CDR3 contains 13 residues. Trimming removed 4 bases from V and 3 bases from J, with 8 bases in between.

This chain joins TRBV7-6 and TRBJ2-3, with 8 nucleotides matching TRBD2. The V gene's germline CDR1 is SGHVS and CDR2 FNYEAQ. The V gene end was trimmed by 3 bases and the J gene end by 4 bases; junction bases not matched to a gene: 9. The CDR3 consists of 16 residues. CDR3 amino acids: CASSFLAGRESDTQYF. In DNA, the CDR3 is TGTGCCAGCAGCTTTTTAGCGGGGAGGGAGTCAGATACGCAGTATTTT.

The chain has TRBV6-1 and TRBJ2-6, with no clear D. This CDR3 spans 19 amino acids. Germline CDR1 is MNHNS and CDR2 is SASEGT. V was cut by 2 bases and J by 0 bases, with 17 bases left in between. This CDR3 is CASSEMSYRLISGANVLTF. DNA of the CDR3: TGTGCCAGCAGTGAAATGTCGTACAGATTGATCTCTGGGGCCAACGTCCTGACTTTC.

The table lists this clone with a count of one. Written as DNA, the CDR3 is TGTGCCACCAGACGAGGAGGGCTTCGTGAAGCTTTCTTT. Its translation: CATRRGGLREAFF. This rearrangement joins TRBV15 to TRBJ1-1, with no clear D. Per germline, CDR1 LNHNV and CDR2 YYDKDF (reference sequence). Trimming removed 6 bases from V and 7 bases from J, with 15 bases in between. The CDR3 is made up of 13 amino acids.

A word on this clone: An end of the junction differs from the germline gene, which may be a read error. This chain joins TRBV6-6 and TRBJ1-5, with 8 bases matching TRBD1. From germline, CDR1 is MNHNY and CDR2 SVGAGI (reference sequence). The CDR3 loop spans 13 amino acids. CDR3 nucleotide sequence: TGCCGTTCCGGACAGGGCCCCAATCAGCCCCAGCATTTT. It yields the protein CRSGQGPNQPQHF.

The rearrangement uses TRBV19 and TRBJ2-7; TRBD2 is a possible D gene (5 bases). The CDR3 is 13 amino acids. V lost 7 bases to trimming and J lost 3 bases, with 13 bases between them. Germline assignment: CDR1 LNHDA and CDR2 SQIVND (reference sequence). The CDR3 reads CASKPYGDYEQYF. The CDR3 bases are TGTGCCAGTAAGCCCTACGGGGACTACGAGCAGTACTTC.

Written as DNA, the CDR3 is TGTGCCAGTACGGAAGTTAGCAATCAGCCCCAGCATTTT. It codes for CASTEVSNQPQHF. The chain is built from TRBV19 and TRBJ1-5; D uncertain. Germline CDR1 is LNHDA and CDR2 is SQIVND (reference sequence). The CDR3 loop spans 13 amino acids. Trimming took 7 bases from V and 0 from J, leaving 7 bases between them.

This clone was seen a handful of times. The genes are TRBV12-5 and TRBJ2-5; no definite D call. The CDR3 is 11 amino acids. Germline V lookup: CDR1 LGHNT, CDR2 FRNRAP. V lost 0 bases, J lost 5 bases, and 1 base lay in between. CDR3 coding DNA: TGTGCTAGTGGTTTGGTGGAGACCCAGTACTTC. Translating gives CASGLVETQYF.